Listed here is a single T cell receptor beta chain. Using immunoSEQ multiplex PCR, the repertoire was profiled, and TCRdb retains in-frame clones only, with some absent. Of fewer than 1.8 million clones in the sample, approximately 98.5% were seen once. Caucasian adults living in Nashville, Tennessee, provided all samples. Per the germline V gene, CDR1 is LNHDA and CDR2 is SQIVND (reference sequence). This CDR3 has 14 amino acids. With V trimmed by 5 bases and J by 6 bases, 2 bases remained unmatched. This record comes from a study of shared clonotypes between healthy human individuals. Material for sequencing was naive CD4+ T cells sorted from blood. Subset described: CD45RA+ positively selected. The genes are TRBV19 and TRBJ1-5, with 12 positions matching TRBD1. The sequence was obtained from a man aged 30-40 years in good health. CDR3 sequence (DNA): TGTGCCAGTAGTGGGGACAGGGGGCCTCAGCCCCAGCATTTT. Amino acid sequence: CASSGDRGPQPQHF.